The 3 T cell receptor beta chains in this list originate from one sample, sequenced in a study of response to subunit inactivated influenza vaccine. TCRdb fed the RT-PCR reads into MiXCR, producing one record per CDR3 protein. The data contain about half a million distinct CDR3 sequences, 25% of them singletons. This specimen consisted of CD4+ T cells sorted from PBMCs, obtained approximately 5 days after vaccination. The receptors were gathered from a man aged 45-65 years who received an inactivated influenza vaccine.

This clonotype turned up a few times. The chain recombines TRBV6-2 or TRBV6-3 with TRBJ2-5, with 10 bases lining up with TRBD1. This CDR3 has 15 amino acids. Germline loops: CDR1 MNHEY, CDR2 SVGEGT. Trimming took 6 bases from V and 2 from J; bases not matched to a gene: 6. CDR3 loop: CASRAPGQGQETQYF. CDR3 sequence (DNA): TGTGCCAGCAGAGCACCGGGACAGGGGCAAGAGACCCAGTACTTC.

The chain uses TRBV29-1 and TRBJ2-6; D call uncertain. The germline V gene has CDR1 SQVTM and CDR2 ANQGSEA. The CDR3 is made up of 16 amino acids. Trimming cost V 4 bases and J 4 bases, with 17 bases left between them. CDR3 DNA sequence: TGCAGCGTTGGGATGGGGTCGGCTCCCGGGGCCAACGTCCTGACTTTC. It is translated as CSVGMGSAPGANVLTF.

This clonotype has only a few counts. V is TRBV10-3 and J is TRBJ2-7; tentative D call: TRBD1 (6 bases). The V gene lost 3 bases and the J gene lost 2 bases, with 11 bases spanning the gap. Germline lookup yields CDR1 ENHRY and CDR2 SYGVKD. This CDR3 has 14 residues. The CDR3 protein is CAISEQGGAYEQYF. Here the CDR3 DNA reads TGTGCCATCAGTGAACAGGGTGGGGCCTACGAGCAGTACTTC.